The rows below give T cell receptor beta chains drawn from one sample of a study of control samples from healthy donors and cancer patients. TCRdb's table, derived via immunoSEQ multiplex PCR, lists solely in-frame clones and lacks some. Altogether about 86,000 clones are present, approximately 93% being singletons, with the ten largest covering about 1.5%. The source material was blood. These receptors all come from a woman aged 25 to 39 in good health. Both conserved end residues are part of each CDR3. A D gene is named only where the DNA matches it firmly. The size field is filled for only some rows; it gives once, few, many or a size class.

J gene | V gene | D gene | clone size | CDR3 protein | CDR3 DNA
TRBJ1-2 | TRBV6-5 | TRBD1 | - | CASTTGEWSSGYTF | TGTGCCAGCACTACAGGGGAATGGTCGAGTGGCTACACCTTC
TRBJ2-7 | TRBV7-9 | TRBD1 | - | CASSLRTGNSYEQYF | TGTGCCAGCAGCCTTCGGACAGGGAACTCCTACGAGCAGTACTTC
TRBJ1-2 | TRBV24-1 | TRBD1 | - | CATSDGTDYGYTF | TGTGCCACCAGTGATGGGACAGACTATGGCTACACCTTC
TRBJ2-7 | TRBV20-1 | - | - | CSASGGRIGNEQYF | TGCAGTGCTAGTGGGGGGCGCATAGGGAACGAGCAGTACTTC
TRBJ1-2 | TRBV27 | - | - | CASSFLFRDGGYTF | TGTGCCAGCAGTTTCTTGTTCAGGGATGGAGGCTACACCTTC
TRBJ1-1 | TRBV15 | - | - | CATSTSVIEQATGTEAFF | TGTGCCACCAGCACGTCGGTTATAGAACAGGCAACAGGGACTGAAGCTTTCTTT
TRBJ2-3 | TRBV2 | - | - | CASSEGGASTDTQYF | TGTGCCAGCAGTGAAGGTGGGGCCTCCACAGATACGCAGTATTTT
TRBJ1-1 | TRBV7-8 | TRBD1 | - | CASSLAYRGLSVHMNTEAFF | TGTGCCAGCAGCTTAGCGTACAGGGGGCTTTCGGTTCACATGAACACTGAAGCTTTCTTT
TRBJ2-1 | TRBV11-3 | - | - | CASSLAGYNEQFF | TGTGCCAGCAGCTTAGCTGGATACAATGAGCAGTTCTTC
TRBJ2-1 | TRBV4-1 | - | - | CASSQVMNNEQFF | TGCGCCAGCAGCCAAGTGATGAACAATGAGCAGTTCTTC
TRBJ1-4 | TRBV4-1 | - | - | CASRDVPAAGEKLFF | TGCGCCAGCAGAGATGTCCCCGCCGCGGGTGAAAAACTGTTTTTT
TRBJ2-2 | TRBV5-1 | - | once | CASSLVSTGELFF | TGCGCCAGCAGCTTGGTGTCAACCGGGGAGCTGTTTTTT
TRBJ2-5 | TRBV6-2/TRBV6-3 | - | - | CASRPWGTQETQYF | TGTGCCAGCAGGCCTTGGGGAACACAAGAGACCCAGTACTTC
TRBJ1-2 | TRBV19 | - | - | CASSREGEYGYTF | TGTGCCAGTAGTAGGGAGGGAGAATATGGCTACACCTTC
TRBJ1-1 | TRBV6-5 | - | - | CASSKGYRELPFF | TGTGCCAGCAGCAAGGGATACAGGGAGTTGCCTTTCTTT
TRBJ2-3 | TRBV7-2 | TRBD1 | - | CASSRDRASTDTQYF | TGTGCCAGCAGCCGCGACAGGGCGAGCACAGATACGCAGTATTTT
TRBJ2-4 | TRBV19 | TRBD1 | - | CASSIRGKLAKNIQYF | TGTGCCAGTAGTATCAGGGGGAAGCTAGCCAAAAACATTCAGTACTTC
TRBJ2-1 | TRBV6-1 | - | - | CASSEARVGPGNEQFF | TGTGCCAGCAGTGAAGCCCGGGTGGGGCCAGGGAATGAGCAGTTCTTC
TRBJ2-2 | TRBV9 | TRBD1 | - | CASSVRRDRGNSGTGELFF | TGTGCCAGCAGCGTACGAAGAGACAGGGGTAATTCGGGCACCGGGGAGCTGTTTTTT
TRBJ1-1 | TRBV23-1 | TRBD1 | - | CASSQTGGGSTEAFF | TGCGCCAGCAGTCAGACAGGGGGCGGGAGCACTGAAGCTTTCTTT
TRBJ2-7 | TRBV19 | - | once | CASSIGGVLVEQYF | TGTGCCAGTAGTATAGGGGGCGTCTTAGTTGAGCAGTACTTC
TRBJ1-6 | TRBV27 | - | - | CASQLAGFDNSPLHF | TGTGCCAGTCAACTGGCGGGGTTTGATAATTCACCCCTCCACTTT
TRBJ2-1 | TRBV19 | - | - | CASSIGSAAEQFF | TGTGCCAGTAGTATTGGTTCAGCAGCTGAGCAGTTCTTC
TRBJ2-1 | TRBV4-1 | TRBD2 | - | CASSQEPGLAGNRAYNEQFF | TGCGCCAGCAGCCAAGAGCCGGGACTAGCGGGCAACCGGGCCTACAATGAGCAGTTCTTC
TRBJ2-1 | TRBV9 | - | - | CASSPQSSYNEQFF | TGTGCCAGCAGCCCCCAAAGCTCCTACAATGAGCAGTTCTTC
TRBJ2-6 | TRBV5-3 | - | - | CARSLARLGSGANVLTF | TGTGCCAGAAGCTTGGCCCGACTCGGGTCTGGGGCCAACGTCCTGACTTTC
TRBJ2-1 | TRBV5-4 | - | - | CASSLTRVRLAHNEQFF | TGTGCCAGCAGCTTGACACGTGTTCGGCTAGCGCACAATGAGCAGTTCTTC
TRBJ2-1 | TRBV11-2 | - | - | CASSPRLGPSSYNEQFF | TGTGCCAGCAGCCCCCGACTAGGTCCTAGCTCCTACAATGAGCAGTTCTTC
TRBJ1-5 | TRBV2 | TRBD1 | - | CASRVRTGGGQPQHF | TGTGCCAGCAGGGTAAGGACAGGGGGCGGTCAGCCCCAGCATTTT
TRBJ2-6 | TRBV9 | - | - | CASSVAASGANVLTF | TGTGCCAGCAGCGTAGCCGCTTCTGGGGCCAACGTCCTGACTTTC
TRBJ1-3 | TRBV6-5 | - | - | CASRLQSSGNTIYF | TGTGCCAGCCGCCTACAGAGCTCTGGAAACACCATATATTTT
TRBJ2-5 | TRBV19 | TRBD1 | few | CASSRTGGEETQYF | TGTGCCAGTAGCCGGACAGGGGGGGAAGAGACCCAGTACTTC
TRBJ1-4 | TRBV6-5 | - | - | CASSYNFRASGEKLFF | TGTGCCAGCAGTTATAATTTTCGGGCGTCTGGGGAAAAACTGTTTTTT
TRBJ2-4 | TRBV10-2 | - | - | CASSEAGASGHKNIQYF | TGCGCCAGCAGTGAGGCGGGGGCTAGCGGCCATAAAAACATTCAGTACTTC
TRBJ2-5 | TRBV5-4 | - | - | CASSLDPDPQETQYF | TGTGCCAGCAGCTTGGATCCGGACCCCCAAGAGACCCAGTACTTC
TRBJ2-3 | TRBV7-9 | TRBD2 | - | CASSSFPAGGSDTQYF | TGTGCCAGCAGCTCCTTCCCAGCGGGGGGCTCAGATACGCAGTATTTT
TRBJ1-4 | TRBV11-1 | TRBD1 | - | CASSLGVGTGNEKLFF | TGTGCCAGCAGCTTAGGTGTCGGGACAGGGAATGAAAAACTGTTTTTT
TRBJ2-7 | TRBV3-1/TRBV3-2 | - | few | CASSQGLREQYF | TGTGCCAGCAGCCAGGGACTTCGCGAGCAGTACTTC
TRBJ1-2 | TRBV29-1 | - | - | CSARRVGDYGYTF | TGCAGCGCCCGGCGGGTTGGGGACTATGGCTACACCTTC
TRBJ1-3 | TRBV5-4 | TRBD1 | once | CASSLDGTGFSGNTIYF | TGTGCCAGCAGCTTGGATGGGACAGGGTTCTCTGGAAACACCATATATTTT
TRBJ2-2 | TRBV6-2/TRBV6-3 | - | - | CASSYSLETGELFF | TGTGCCAGCAGTTACTCTTTGGAAACCGGGGAGCTGTTTTTT
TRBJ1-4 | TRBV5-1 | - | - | CASSSSPATNEKLFF | TGCGCCAGCAGCTCATCACCGGCAACTAATGAAAAACTGTTTTTT
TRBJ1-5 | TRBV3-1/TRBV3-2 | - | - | CASSQGDLAGNQPQHF | TGTGCCAGCAGCCAGGGGGACCTCGCGGGCAATCAGCCCCAGCATTTT
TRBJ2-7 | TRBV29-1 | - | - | CSVALDSGSYEQYF | TGCAGCGTTGCCCTCGACAGCGGGTCCTACGAGCAGTACTTC
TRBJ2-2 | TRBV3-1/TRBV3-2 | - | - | CASRNGANTGELFF | TGTGCCAGCAGGAATGGGGCGAACACCGGGGAGCTGTTTTTT